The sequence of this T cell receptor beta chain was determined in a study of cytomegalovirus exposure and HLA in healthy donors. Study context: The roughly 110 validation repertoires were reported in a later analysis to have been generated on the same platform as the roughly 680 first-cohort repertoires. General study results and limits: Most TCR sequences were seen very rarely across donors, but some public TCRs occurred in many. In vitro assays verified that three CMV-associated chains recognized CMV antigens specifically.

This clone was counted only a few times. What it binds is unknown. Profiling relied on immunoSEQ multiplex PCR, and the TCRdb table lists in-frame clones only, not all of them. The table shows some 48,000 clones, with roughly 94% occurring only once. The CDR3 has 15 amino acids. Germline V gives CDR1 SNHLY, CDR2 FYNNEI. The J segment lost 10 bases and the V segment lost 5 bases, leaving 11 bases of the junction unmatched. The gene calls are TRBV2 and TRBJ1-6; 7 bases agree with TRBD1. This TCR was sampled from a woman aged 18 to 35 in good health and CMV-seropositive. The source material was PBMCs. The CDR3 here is CASSKTGDKSSPLHF. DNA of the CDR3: TGTGCCAGCAGTAAAACAGGGGACAAGTCCTCACCCCTCCACTTT.